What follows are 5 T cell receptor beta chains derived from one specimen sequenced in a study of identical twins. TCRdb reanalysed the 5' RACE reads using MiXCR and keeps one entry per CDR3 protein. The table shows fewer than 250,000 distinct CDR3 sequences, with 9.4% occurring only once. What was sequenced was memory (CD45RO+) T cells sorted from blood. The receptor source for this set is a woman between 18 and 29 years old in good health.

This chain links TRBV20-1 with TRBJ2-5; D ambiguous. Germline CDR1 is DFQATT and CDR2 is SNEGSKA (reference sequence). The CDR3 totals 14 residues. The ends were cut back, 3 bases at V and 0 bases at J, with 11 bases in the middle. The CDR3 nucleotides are TGCAGTGCTAGTCGCAGCCTGTACCAAGAGACCCAGTACTTC. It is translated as CSASRSLYQETQYF.

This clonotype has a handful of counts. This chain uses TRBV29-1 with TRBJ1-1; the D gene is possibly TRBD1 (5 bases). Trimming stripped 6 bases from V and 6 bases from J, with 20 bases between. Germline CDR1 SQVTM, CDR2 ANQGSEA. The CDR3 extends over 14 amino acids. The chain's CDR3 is CSVAGTSESAEAFF. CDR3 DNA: TGCAGCGTAGCCGGGACCTCTGAATCCGCTGAAGCTTTCTTT.

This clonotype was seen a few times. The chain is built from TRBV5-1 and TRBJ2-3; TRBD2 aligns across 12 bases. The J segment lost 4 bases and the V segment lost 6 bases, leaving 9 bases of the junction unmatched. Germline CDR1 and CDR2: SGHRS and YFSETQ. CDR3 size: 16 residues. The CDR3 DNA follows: TGCGCCAGCACACCTCGGACTAGCGGGATCTCAGATACGCAGTATTTT. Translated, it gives CASTPRTSGISDTQYF.

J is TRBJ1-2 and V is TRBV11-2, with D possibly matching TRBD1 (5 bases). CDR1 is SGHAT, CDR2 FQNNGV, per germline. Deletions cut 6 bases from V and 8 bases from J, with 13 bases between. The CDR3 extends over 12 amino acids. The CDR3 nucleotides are TGTGCCAGCAGTTCAGGGTCTTTAGGCTACACCTTC. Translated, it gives CASSSGSLGYTF.

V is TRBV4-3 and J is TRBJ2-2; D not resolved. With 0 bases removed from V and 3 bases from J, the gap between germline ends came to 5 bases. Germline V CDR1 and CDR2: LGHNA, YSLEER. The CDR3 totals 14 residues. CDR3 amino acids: CASSQDPYTGELFF. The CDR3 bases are TGCGCCAGCAGCCAAGATCCCTACACCGGGGAGCTGTTTTTT.